The 11 T cell receptor beta chains below all came from one sample that was sequenced in a study of CD8 T cells in Susac syndrome. Random hexamers served to reverse transcribe roughly 0.5 to 1 ug RNA. MiXCR was run by TCRdb on the immunoSEQ multiplex PCR reads, yielding one entry per CDR3 protein. The data contain around 230,000 distinct CDR3 sequences, about 95% of them singletons. Sequenced sample: CD4+ T cells from PBMCs. Every receptor here comes from a human donor with multiple sclerosis.

The genes are TRBV2 and TRBJ1-5, with 7 positions matching TRBD1. The CDR3 loop spans 15 amino acids. V dropped 4 bases and J dropped 2; count of bases not matched to a gene: 5. Germline V CDR1 and CDR2: SNHLY, FYNNEI. The CDR3 region has the DNA TGTGCCAGCAGTGTACACAGGGGTGGCAATCAGCCCCAGCATTTT. Translated, it gives CASSVHRGGNQPQHF.

Here the CDR3 DNA reads TGTGCCAGCAGCTTAAAGAGGACTACGTACACAGATACGCAGTATTTT. It encodes CASSLKRTTYTDTQYF. The chain uses TRBV7-2 and TRBJ2-3, with D tentatively TRBD2 (6 bases). The CDR3 runs to 16 residues. V lost 2 bases to trimming and J lost 2 bases, with 14 bases between them. Per the germline V gene, CDR1 is SGHTA and CDR2 is FQGNSA.

V gene TRBV15 combines with J gene TRBJ2-5; 7 nucleotides align to TRBD1. The CDR3 length is 15 residues. V shed 1 base and J 0 bases; nucleotides not matched to a gene: 2. Looked up from germline, CDR1 is LNHNV and CDR2 is YYDKDF (reference sequence). CDR3 amino acids: CATSRGTGDQETQYF. DNA for the CDR3: TGTGCCACCAGCAGAGGGACAGGAGACCAAGAGACCCAGTACTTC.

The J gene is TRBJ2-7, the V gene TRBV5-1, with TRBD1 matching over 8 bases. The trim removed 4 bases at V and 0 bases at J, leaving 6 bases unmatched. This CDR3 region has 15 residues. CDR1 SGHRS and CDR2 YFSETQ come from the germline V gene. DNA for the CDR3: TGCGCCAGCAGCCAAAGACAGGGGAGCTCCTACGAGCAGTACTTC. Its protein is CASSQRQGSSYEQYF.

The chain is built from TRBV15 and TRBJ1-2; TRBD1 matches 7 bases. Germline CDR1 reads LNHNV; CDR2 reads YYDKDF (reference sequence). Trimming removed 0 bases from V and 8 bases from J; junction bases left unmatched: 9. The CDR3 covers 15 residues. CDR3 residues: CATSRDLAGGHGYTF. The CDR3 region has the DNA TGTGCCACCAGCAGAGATCTGGCAGGGGGACACGGCTACACCTTC.

The chain links TRBV20-1 to TRBJ2-3; 7 bases agree with TRBD2. The V and J ends lost 3 bases and 4 bases, in that order; junction bases with no gene match: 10. CDR1 and CDR2 (germline): DFQATT, SNEGSKA (reference sequence). This CDR3 spans 15 amino acids. The CDR3 sequence: CSASNRGEGADTQYF. The CDR3 coding sequence is TGCAGTGCTAGTAACAGAGGGGAGGGTGCAGATACGCAGTATTTT.

The V call is TRBV20-1, the J call TRBJ2-1; maybe TRBD2 (6 bases). This CDR3 comprises 14 residues. Trimming took 6 bases from V and 1 from J, leaving 13 bases between them. Germline CDR1 and CDR2: DFQATT and SNEGSKA (reference sequence). The CDR3 DNA sequence: TGCAGTGCCATAGCGGATTTGTCCTACAATGAGCAGTTCTTC. It translates to CSAIADLSYNEQFF.

J is TRBJ2-2 and V is TRBV20-1; the D gene is possibly TRBD1 (5 bases). From germline, CDR1 is DFQATT and CDR2 SNEGSKA (reference sequence). The CDR3 covers 13 residues. Trimming stripped 6 bases from V and 6 bases from J, with 14 bases between. This CDR3 reads CSATRQTPGELFF. CDR3 DNA sequence: TGCAGTGCCACTCGACAGACCCCCGGGGAGCTGTTTTTT.

The genes are TRBV5-6 and TRBJ2-5; tentatively, D is TRBD1 (5 bases). Germline V gene data show CDR1 as SGHDT and CDR2 as YYEEEE. This CDR3 region has 13 residues. Trimming cost V 4 bases and J 5 bases, with 12 bases left between them. The CDR3 region is CASSPRVEETQYF. As DNA, the CDR3 is TGTGCCAGCAGCCCCAGGGTCGAGGAGACCCAGTACTTC.

The rearrangement uses TRBV14 and TRBJ2-3; D is undetermined. CDR1 and CDR2 from the germline V gene are SGHDN and FVKESK. V lost 3 bases and J 10 bases, leaving 11 bases between the germline ends. This CDR3 has 12 residues. The CDR3 DNA reads TGTGCCAGCAGCCACGCCCGAGTAGCGCAGTATTTT. Encoded protein: CASSHARVAQYF.

The chain recombines TRBV28 with TRBJ2-5, with unresolved D. CDR3 length: 14 residues. Germline CDR1 reads MDHEN; CDR2 reads SYDVKM. Trimming took 6 bases from V and 0 from J, leaving 11 bases between them. For the CDR3, the DNA is TGTGCCAGCAGCCCCGTGGGGAACCAAGAGACCCAGTACTTC. It encodes CASSPVGNQETQYF.